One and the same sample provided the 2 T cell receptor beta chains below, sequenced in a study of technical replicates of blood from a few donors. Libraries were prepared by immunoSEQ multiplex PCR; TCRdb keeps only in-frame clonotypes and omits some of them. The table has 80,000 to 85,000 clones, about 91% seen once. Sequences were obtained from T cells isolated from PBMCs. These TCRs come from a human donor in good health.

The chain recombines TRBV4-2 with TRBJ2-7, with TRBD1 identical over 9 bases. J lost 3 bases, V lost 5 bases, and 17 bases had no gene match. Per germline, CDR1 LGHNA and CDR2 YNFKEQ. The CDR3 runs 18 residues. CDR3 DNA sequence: TGTGCCAGCAGCTCAAGTGACATCAGGACAGGGGTTATCTACGAGCAGTACTTC. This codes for CASSSSDIRTGVIYEQYF.

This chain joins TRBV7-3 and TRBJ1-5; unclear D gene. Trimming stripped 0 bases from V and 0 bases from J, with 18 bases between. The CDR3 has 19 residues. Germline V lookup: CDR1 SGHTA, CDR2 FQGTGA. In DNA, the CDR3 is TGTGCCAGCAGCTTAACGTATCCACGGGGTCTTTATAGCAATCAGCCCCAGCATTTT. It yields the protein CASSLTYPRGLYSNQPQHF.